The text below deals with one T cell receptor beta chain. The data belong to a study of blood T cell repertoires in COVID-19. Overall study: Material from acute and convalescent COVID-19 was sourced from the United States, Italy and Spain.

The CDR3 covers 14 residues. Germline values: CDR1 SEHNR, CDR2 FQNEAQ (reference sequence). V dropped 2 bases and J dropped 4 bases, with 8 bases sitting between them. As processed by the authors: Amplification from reference gene primers served as the basis for estimated nucleated cell counts. Method: immunoSEQ multiplex PCR; TCRdb's copy keeps in-frame clones and lacks some. That table furnishes V, J and clone size, whereas the DNA furnished D and trimming. The repertoire includes around 210,000 clones, 88% of them detected once, and more than 1.4% sits in the top ten. The rearrangement uses TRBV7-9 and TRBJ2-2, with D possibly matching TRBD1 (6 bases). The receptor's source is a man younger than 35 with active or convalescent COVID-19. The sequenced sample was peripheral blood. This chain's CDR3 is CASSLTGTTGELFF. For the CDR3, the DNA is TGTGCCAGCAGCTTAACAGGGACCACCGGGGAGCTGTTTTTT.